This T cell receptor (beta chain) was profiled in a study of blood T cell repertoires in COVID-19. Across the study: Samples representing acute and convalescent COVID-19 were sourced from the United States, Italy and Spain. T cells, B-cell-depleted T cells, or PBMCs supplied cDNA or gDNA.

As originally analysed: Counts of nucleated cells, estimated from reference gene primer amplification, were obtained. The assay was immunoSEQ multiplex PCR, and TCRdb's table has in-frame clones only and misses some. The DNA gave D and trimming, while V, J and clone size come from that table. The sample lists 200,000 to 300,000 clones, more than 65% occurring once. V was clipped by 5 bases and J by 4 bases; unmatched bases: 6. This CDR3 contains 15 residues. CDR1 and CDR2 (germline): SGHTA, FQGNSA. The chain links TRBV7-2 to TRBJ2-1; 9 bases match TRBD1. Material: peripheral blood. This TCR came from a man aged 40-50 years who had recovered from COVID-19. The CDR3 bases are TGTGCCAGCAGCACCCGGGACAGGGTTTACAATGAGCAGTTCTTC. Protein sequence: CASSTRDRVYNEQFF.